These 10 T cell receptor beta chains were sequenced from one sample in a study of PD-1 blockade in classical Hodgkin lymphoma. Only in-frame clones appear in the TCRdb table, and some are missing; sequencing was by immunoSEQ multiplex PCR. The sample yields about 85,000 clones, around 90% seen once. Relapse after autologous stem cell transplantation occurred in every patient, and brentuximab vedotin exposure varied. Here the sequenced sample was peripheral blood mononuclear cells (PBMCs), taken before the second cycle of nivolumab. The receptor source for this set is a human donor with classical Hodgkin lymphoma.

V and J are TRBV7-8 and TRBJ2-7; 10 bases are shared with TRBD2. The CDR3 consists of 16 residues. J lost 7 bases, V lost 5 bases, and 14 bases had no gene match. Germline V gene sequence: CDR1 SGHVS, CDR2 FQNEAQ. DNA for the CDR3: TGTGCCAGCAGCCCCACACAAGCGGGAGGGCCTGGGGAGCAGTACTTC. Its translation is CASSPTQAGGPGEQYF. Filled out from reference TRBV7-8 and TRBJ2-7, the complete variable domain reads GAGVSQSPRYKVAKRGQDVALRCDPISGHVSLFWYQQALGQGPEFLTYFQNEAQLDKSGLPSDRFFAERPEGSVSTLKIQRTQQEDSAVYLCASSPTQAGGPGEQYFGPGTRLTVT.

The chain recombines TRBV7-3 with TRBJ2-5; 11 nucleotides match TRBD2. CDR3 length equals 16 residues. J lost 0 bases, V lost 5 bases, and 5 bases had no gene match. Germline CDR1 and CDR2: SGHTA and FQGTGA. CDR3 coding DNA: TGTGCCAGCAGCACCATAGCGGGAGGGTACCAAGAGACCCAGTACTTC. Translating gives CASSTIAGGYQETQYF.

The genes are TRBV13 and TRBJ2-5; 11 bases align to TRBD2. From germline, CDR1 is PRHDT and CDR2 FYEKMQ (reference sequence). The CDR3 spans 22 residues. The J segment lost 0 bases and the V segment lost 2 bases, leaving 20 bases of the junction unmatched. CDR3 residues: CASSLLLAGGGGQTSYQETQYF. CDR3 bases: TGTGCCAGCAGCTTACTCCTAGCGGGAGGCGGAGGCCAGACCTCGTACCAAGAGACCCAGTACTTC.

V is TRBV19 and J is TRBJ2-7; 9 bases are shared with TRBD2. Unmatched junction bases numbered 3, after V lost 5 bases and J lost 4 bases. The CDR3 length is 13 residues. Germline loops: CDR1 LNHDA, CDR2 SQIVND (reference sequence). CDR3 nucleotides: TGTGCCAGTAGTTCCGGACTAGCGTACGAGCAGTACTTC. This sequence encodes CASSSGLAYEQYF.

The chain combines TRBV2 with TRBJ2-1; no clear D gene. This CDR3 comprises 13 residues. The V and J ends lost 2 bases and 9 bases respectively, with 11 bases between them. CDR1 is SNHLY, CDR2 FYNNEI, per germline. CDR3 DNA sequence: TGTGCCAGCAGTGAAATTTTAGTTTCTGAGCAGTTCTTC. It translates to CASSEILVSEQFF.

This chain joins TRBV29-1 and TRBJ1-1, with D possibly matching TRBD1 (5 bases). The ends were cut back, 6 bases at V and 4 bases at J, with 12 bases in the middle. CDR1 and CDR2 from the germline V gene are SQVTM and ANQGSEA. The CDR3 extends over 12 amino acids. For the CDR3, the DNA is TGCAGCGTGGAGATGAGGGGCACTGAAGCTTTCTTT. It specifies CSVEMRGTEAFF. Combining the CDR3 with reference TRBV29-1 and TRBJ1-1 gives the whole variable domain SAVISQKPSRDICQRGTSLTIQCQVDSQVTMMFWYRQQPGQSLTLIATANQGSEATYESGFVIDKFPISRPNLTFSTLTVSNMSPEDSSIYLCSVEMRGTEAFFGQGTRLTVV.

This rearrangement joins TRBV5-1 to TRBJ2-3, with 7 bases matching TRBD2. After removal of 0 bases from V and 1 base from J, the junction contained 2 bases not matched to a gene. Germline V lookup: CDR1 SGHRS, CDR2 YFSETQ. The CDR3 is 15 residues long. CDR3 bases: TGCGCCAGCAGCTTGGGCGGGAGCCGCACAGATACGCAGTATTTT. It yields the protein CASSLGGSRTDTQYF.

This sequence joins TRBV30 and TRBJ2-2; D possibly corresponds to TRBD1 (5 bases). The CDR3 is 12 residues long. CDR1 is GTSNPN and CDR2 is SVGIG in the germline V gene (reference sequence). Trimming took 4 bases from V and 3 from J, leaving 6 bases between them. The CDR3 DNA follows: TGTGCCTGGATAGGGGACACCGGGGAGCTGTTTTTT. Amino acid sequence: CAWIGDTGELFF.

With regard to this clone: No DNA is shown, since the ends of the CDR3 on it are uncertain; the CDR3 is the one TCRdb lists. The chain carries TRBV21-1 and TRBJ2-7; TRBD1, as called in the table, went unchecked against the DNA. TRBV21-1 is tagged as a pseudogene. The CDR3 is made up of 15 amino acids, end residues included. CDR3 region: CASSKVGTGANEQYF.

J is TRBJ2-1 and V is TRBV10-2; D tentatively fits TRBD1 or TRBD2 (5 bases each). The CDR3 has 18 residues. The V and J ends lost 2 bases and 4 bases respectively, with 21 bases between them. Germline assignment: CDR1 WSHSY and CDR2 SAAADI. The CDR3 DNA reads as TGCGCCAGCAGTGAGAGGTTAGGTGGGGCCGGGGTTTACAATGAGCAGTTCTTC. Translating gives CASSERLGGAGVYNEQFF.